Below, 3 T cell receptor beta chains from the same sample are listed, as sequenced in a study of T cell repertoires in ileal Crohn's disease. Time point described: neoterminal ileum biopsy at postoperative endoscopy, about 6 months after surgery. Sequenced by immunoSEQ multiplex PCR; TCRdb stores in-frame clones only, minus some. Of some 60,000 clones in the sample, 85% to 90% were seen once. The source material was ileal tissue. These receptors all come from an adult with Crohn's disease.

The chain is built from TRBV7-9 and TRBJ1-4; 9 bases match TRBD1. In germline, CDR1 is SEHNR, CDR2 FQNEAQ (reference sequence). With 5 bases clipped from V and 0 bases from J, the junction kept 4 bases outside the gene matches. The CDR3 loop spans 16 amino acids. CDR3 in amino acids: CASSVTGGTTNEKLFF. CDR3 DNA sequence: TGTGCCAGCAGCGTCACAGGGGGCACAACTAATGAAAAACTGTTTTTT.

The V gene is TRBV10-3, the J gene TRBJ1-5; no reliable D call. Germline CDR1 is ENHRY and CDR2 is SYGVKD. With 4 bases removed from V and 2 bases from J, the gap between germline ends came to 18 bases. The CDR3 consists of 17 residues. The CDR3 spells CAISASSPGRGNQPQHF. CDR3 sequence (DNA): TGTGCCATCAGTGCTTCATCTCCGGGAAGGGGCAATCAGCCCCAGCATTTT.

The rearrangement links TRBV5-1 to TRBJ1-1, with no clear D. The CDR3 spans 17 residues. V shed 4 bases and J shed 1 base, with 20 bases lying between them. Germline CDR1 SGHRS, CDR2 YFSETQ. CDR3 in DNA: TGCGCCAGCAGCAAATACGTGCCGGTTGGAGCGAACACTGAAGCTTTCTTT. As protein: CASSKYVPVGANTEAFF.